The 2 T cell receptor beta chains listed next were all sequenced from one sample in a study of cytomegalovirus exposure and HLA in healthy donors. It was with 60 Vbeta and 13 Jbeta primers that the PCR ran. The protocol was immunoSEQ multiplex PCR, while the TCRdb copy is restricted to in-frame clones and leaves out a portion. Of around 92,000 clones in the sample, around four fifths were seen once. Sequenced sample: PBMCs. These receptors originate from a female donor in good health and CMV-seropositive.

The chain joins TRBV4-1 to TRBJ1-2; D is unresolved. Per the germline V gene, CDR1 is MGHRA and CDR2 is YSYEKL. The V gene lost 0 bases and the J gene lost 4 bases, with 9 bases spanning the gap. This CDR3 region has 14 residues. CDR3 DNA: TGCGCCAGCAGCCAAGATCGGTGGTTCTATGGCTACACCTTC. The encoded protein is CASSQDRWFYGYTF.

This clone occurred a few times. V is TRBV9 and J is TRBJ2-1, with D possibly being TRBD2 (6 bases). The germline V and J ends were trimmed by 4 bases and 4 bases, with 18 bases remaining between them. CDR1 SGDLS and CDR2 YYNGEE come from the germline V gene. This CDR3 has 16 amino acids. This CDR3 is CASSIQAGLKYNEQFF. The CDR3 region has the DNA TGTGCCAGCAGCATTCAAGCGGGCCTTAAGTACAATGAGCAGTTCTTC.